Listed below are T cell receptor beta chains from one sample, sequenced in a study of CD8 T cells in Susac syndrome. TCRdb used MiXCR to reprocess the immunoSEQ multiplex PCR reads, holding one entry per CDR3 protein. The table records about 300,000 distinct CDR3 sequences, 89% of them present only once. The specimen was CD8+ T cells from PBMCs. The receptors stem from a human donor with multiple sclerosis. Both conserved end residues are part of each CDR3. The order of the fields is V gene, J gene, CDR3 protein.

>TRBV20-1|TRBJ1-2
CSARERDNYGYTF
>TRBV12-3/TRBV12-4|TRBJ1-3
CASRGLHRGLAGNTIYF
>TRBV21-1|TRBJ1-6
CASSTGTGRPGHSPLHF
>TRBV5-1|TRBJ2-1
CASSPPPGDYNEQFF
>TRBV29-1|TRBJ2-7
CSAGTALSSYEQYF
>TRBV19|TRBJ1-1
CAAAEANRAGQTEAFF
>TRBV12-5|TRBJ2-1
CASGLTSTGRNEQFF
>TRBV4-1|TRBJ1-1
CASSHIQGLNTEAFF
>TRBV28|TRBJ2-7
CASTQRGVSYEQYF
>TRBV25-1|TRBJ2-7
CASSEYGGGYEQYF
>TRBV4-3|TRBJ2-3
CASSHLTSEKTSDTQYF
>TRBV18|TRBJ1-6
CASSLTGASPLHF